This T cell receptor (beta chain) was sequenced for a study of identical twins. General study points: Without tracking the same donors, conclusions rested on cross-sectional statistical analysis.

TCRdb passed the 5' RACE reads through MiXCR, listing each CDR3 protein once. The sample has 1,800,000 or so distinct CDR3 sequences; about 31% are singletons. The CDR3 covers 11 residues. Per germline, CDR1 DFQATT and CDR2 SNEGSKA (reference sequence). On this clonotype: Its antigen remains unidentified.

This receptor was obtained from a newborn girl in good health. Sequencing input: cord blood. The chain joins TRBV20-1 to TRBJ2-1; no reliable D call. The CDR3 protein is CSAAWGNEQFF. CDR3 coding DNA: TGCAGCGCCGCCTGGGGAAATGAGCAGTTCTTC.